Following are 9 T cell receptor beta chains from one sample sequenced in a study of T cells in Graves' hyperthyroidism and ophthalmopathy. From RNA transcripts, TCR beta CDR3 regions were amplified. The HTBI primer set drove a first-round RT-PCR of the TCR CDR3. Via MiXCR, TCRdb re-called the multiplex PCR reads, giving one row per CDR3 protein. The repertoire holds approximately 600,000 distinct CDR3 sequences, under 15% seen once, with around 4.1% in the top ten. Specimen: blood. These receptors were taken from a woman in her 40s with Graves' ophthalmopathy.

This clonotype was found once. The chain uses TRBV24-1 and TRBJ2-5, with 11 bases fitting TRBD2. CDR3 length equals 16 residues. The junction had 4 bases not matched to a gene; V was cut back by 3 bases and J by 2 bases. CDR1 and CDR2 (germline): KGHDR, SFDVKD. The CDR3 DNA reads as TGTGCCACCAGTGATCGACTAGCGGGAACTCAAGAGACCCAGTACTTC. Translated: CATSDRLAGTQETQYF.

A note on this clonotype: A much larger clone differs by one base, so this may be a read error. The CDR3 ends on some other residue instead of the conserved phenylalanine or tryptophan, so this is likely a read error. The chain links TRBV30 to TRBJ1-5; TRBD1 matches 9 bases. The CDR3 length is 15 residues. Losses at the gene ends were 5 bases for V and 2 bases for J; bases not matched to a gene: 7. Germline V lookup: CDR1 GTSNPN, CDR2 SVGIG (reference sequence). The CDR3 nucleotides are TGTGCCTGGTCACAGGGGGCTGGGGGCAATCAGCCCCAGCATCTT. This encodes CAWSQGAGGNQPQHL.

The table lists this clonotype with many counts. The genes are TRBV9 and TRBJ1-2; D not resolved. Germline assignment: CDR1 SGDLS and CDR2 YYNGEE. V shed 0 bases and J shed 1 base, with 10 bases lying between them. This CDR3 is 15 amino acids long. CDR3 residues: CASSVGQIINYGYTF. The CDR3 DNA sequence: TGTGCCAGCAGCGTAGGGCAGATTATTAACTATGGCTACACCTTC.

This clonotype was recorded many times. J is TRBJ2-7 and V is TRBV7-9; TRBD1 might be the D (6 bases). The CDR3 sequence is 13 residues long. V lost 5 bases and J 3 bases, leaving 11 bases between the germline ends. Germline-derived CDR1 and CDR2 are SEHNR and FQNEAQ (reference sequence). The CDR3 bases are TGTGCCAGCAGCCATGGACAGATCTACGAGCAGTACTTC. Its translation: CASSHGQIYEQYF. The full variable domain, its missing parts supplied by reference TRBV7-9 and TRBJ2-7, is DTGVSQNPRHKITKRGQNVTFRCDPISEHNRLYWYRQTLGQGPEFLTYFQNEAQLEKSRLLSDRFSAERPKGSFSTLEIQRTEQGDSAMYLCASSHGQIYEQYFGPGTRLTVT.

This clonotype was detected many times. The chain uses TRBV7-2 and TRBJ2-5; 8 bases fit TRBD1. V was clipped by 11 bases and J by 0 bases; unmatched bases: 2. Germline V gene sequence: CDR1 SGHTA, CDR2 FQGNSA. The CDR3 covers 12 residues. Here the CDR3 reads CASDRDQETQYF. The CDR3 DNA reads as TGTGCCTCGGACAGGGACCAAGAGACCCAGTACTTC.

This clonotype has more than one count but fewer than ten. Being one base from a much bigger clone, this may be a read error. V and J are TRBV12-3 or TRBV12-4 and TRBJ2-5; tentatively, D is TRBD2 (6 bases). This CDR3 has 17 amino acids. V lost 6 bases to trimming and J lost 3 bases, with 23 bases between them. The chain's CDR3 is CASSPMAHLGEEETQYF. For the CDR3, the DNA is TGTGCCAGCAGCCCAATGGCGCACCTGGGGGAGGAAGAGACCCAGTACTTC.

The chain links TRBV28 to TRBJ2-1; 10 bases agree with TRBD1. Per the germline V gene, CDR1 is MDHEN and CDR2 is SYDVKM. This CDR3 spans 14 amino acids. V trimming: 4 bases; J trimming: 6 bases; junction bases outside the gene matches: 3. The DNA of the CDR3 is TGTGCCAGCAGTTGGGGGACAGGGGTCAATGAGCAGTTCTTC. It codes for CASSWGTGVNEQFF.

This clonotype was detected many times. The chain combines TRBV11-1 with TRBJ2-5; D might be TRBD2 (6 bases). Trimming stripped 0 bases from V and 11 bases from J, with 10 bases between. This CDR3 is 12 amino acids long. Germline loops: CDR1 SGHAT, CDR2 FQDESV (reference sequence). CDR3 sequence (DNA): TGTGCCAGCAGCTTAGCGTCTAGCGCTCAGTACTTC. Its translation is CASSLASSAQYF.

J is TRBJ1-1 and V is TRBV20-1; 7 bases are a match to TRBD1. The CDR3 totals 15 residues. The V gene end was trimmed by 0 bases and the J gene end by 5 bases; junction bases not matched to a gene: 9. Germline lookup yields CDR1 DFQATT and CDR2 SNEGSKA (reference sequence). The CDR3 spells CSAREVTGIATEAFF. The CDR3 DNA reads TGCAGTGCTAGAGAGGTGACAGGGATAGCGACTGAAGCTTTCTTT.